These T cell receptor beta chains were read from a single sample in a study of blood T cell repertoires in COVID-19. Assay used: immunoSEQ multiplex PCR; TCRdb lists only in-frame clones, some missing. Altogether 200,000 to 250,000 clones are present, approximately 78% being singletons, with the ten largest covering 8.2%. The specimen was peripheral blood. The receptors shown here come from a woman older than 75 with COVID-19, enrolled during active disease. Each CDR3 is given with its conserved first and last residue. The order of the fields is CDR3 DNA, CDR3 protein, J gene, D gene, clone size, V gene. The D gene is left open where the match is weak. Not every row has a clone size; where given, it reads once, few, many or a size class.

CDR3 DNA: TGTGCCATCAGTGAGTTTACGGGCACAGATACGCAGTATTTT
CDR3 protein: CAISEFTGTDTQYF
J gene: TRBJ2-3
D gene: NA
clone size: NA
V gene: TRBV10-3

CDR3 DNA: TGTGCTAGCAGCCAGCGGACTAGCGGGCAAGAGACCCAGTACTTC
CDR3 protein: CASSQRTSGQETQYF
J gene: TRBJ2-5
D gene: TRBD2
clone size: NA
V gene: TRBV7-7

CDR3 DNA: TGTGCCAGCAGCAAGGACAGGGCGAGCGATCAGCCCCAGCATTTT
CDR3 protein: CASSKDRASDQPQHF
J gene: TRBJ1-5
D gene: TRBD1
clone size: NA
V gene: TRBV4-2

CDR3 DNA: TGCGCCAGCAGCTTGGCCCCAGGGGGCCATCAGCCCCAGCATTTT
CDR3 protein: CASSLAPGGHQPQHF
J gene: TRBJ1-5
D gene: TRBD1
clone size: NA
V gene: TRBV5-1

CDR3 DNA: TGTGCCAGTAGTTTTTTCGGGGATCAGCCCCAGCATTTT
CDR3 protein: CASSFFGDQPQHF
J gene: TRBJ1-5
D gene: NA
clone size: NA
V gene: TRBV19

CDR3 DNA: TGTGCCAGCAGCCCACAGGGTTCCACTGAAGCTTTCTTT
CDR3 protein: CASSPQGSTEAFF
J gene: TRBJ1-1
D gene: NA
clone size: NA
V gene: TRBV7-9

CDR3 DNA: TGTGCCAGCAGCTTAGTAGGACAGAGCAATCAGCCCCAGCATTTT
CDR3 protein: CASSLVGQSNQPQHF
J gene: TRBJ1-5
D gene: NA
clone size: NA
V gene: TRBV7-8

CDR3 DNA: TGTGCCAGCAGTTCCGGACAGCTGAACACTGAAGCTTTCTTT
CDR3 protein: CASSSGQLNTEAFF
J gene: TRBJ1-1
D gene: NA
clone size: NA
V gene: TRBV6-5

CDR3 DNA: TGTGCCTGGACAGGGGAGGGCTACGAGCAGTACTTC
CDR3 protein: CAWTGEGYEQYF
J gene: TRBJ2-7
D gene: NA
clone size: NA
V gene: TRBV30

CDR3 DNA: TGTGCCAGCAGCCGTTGGGGGACAGCTAATGAAAAACTGTTTTTT
CDR3 protein: CASSRWGTANEKLFF
J gene: TRBJ1-4
D gene: TRBD1
clone size: NA
V gene: TRBV5-4

CDR3 DNA: TGTGCCAGCAGCTTAAGCGAAGGGGGCCAGACCCAGTACTTC
CDR3 protein: CASSLSEGGQTQYF
J gene: TRBJ2-5
D gene: TRBD1
clone size: NA
V gene: TRBV7-9

CDR3 DNA: TGTGCCAGCAGTCCCGTGACTAGCGGTTCCTACGAGCAGTACTTC
CDR3 protein: CASSPVTSGSYEQYF
J gene: TRBJ2-7
D gene: TRBD2
clone size: NA
V gene: TRBV6-5

CDR3 DNA: TGCGCCAGCAGCCAAGCCGCCAGGGCCCGAGCTAACTATGGCTACACCTTC
CDR3 protein: CASSQAARARANYGYTF
J gene: TRBJ1-2
D gene: NA
clone size: NA
V gene: TRBV4-1

CDR3 DNA: TGTGCCAGCAGTGAAAATTATTTGAACACCGGGGAGCTGTTTTTT
CDR3 protein: CASSENYLNTGELFF
J gene: TRBJ2-2
D gene: NA
clone size: NA
V gene: TRBV2

CDR3 DNA: TGTGCCAGCACGGGGGGGTACGGAGGGACCGGGGAGCTGTTTTTT
CDR3 protein: CASTGGYGGTGELFF
J gene: TRBJ2-2
D gene: TRBD2
clone size: NA
V gene: TRBV28

CDR3 DNA: TGTGCCAGCACCCGGGAGCCTCAAGAGACCCAGTACTTC
CDR3 protein: CASTREPQETQYF
J gene: TRBJ2-5
D gene: NA
clone size: once
V gene: TRBV3-1/TRBV3-2

CDR3 DNA: TGCGCCAGCAGCTTACAGGGATGGGGGCTCTACGAGCAGTACTTC
CDR3 protein: CASSLQGWGLYEQYF
J gene: TRBJ2-7
D gene: NA
clone size: NA
V gene: TRBV5-1

CDR3 DNA: TGTGCCAGCAGCTTGGGCGGGAGCCGGAGTTCACCCCTCCACTTT
CDR3 protein: CASSLGGSRSSPLHF
J gene: TRBJ1-6
D gene: NA
clone size: NA
V gene: TRBV11-2

CDR3 DNA: TGTGCCAGCAGACAGGGGGACAGGGATTCCTATGGCTACACCTTC
CDR3 protein: CASRQGDRDSYGYTF
J gene: TRBJ1-2
D gene: TRBD1
clone size: NA
V gene: TRBV6-5

CDR3 DNA: TGTGCCAGCTCACGACAGGGGCCCAACACCGGGGAGCTGTTTTTT
CDR3 protein: CASSRQGPNTGELFF
J gene: TRBJ2-2
D gene: TRBD1
clone size: NA
V gene: TRBV18

CDR3 DNA: TGCGCCAGCAGCCAAGTCTACCTCAGGGGAAGTGCTGAAGCTTTCTTT
CDR3 protein: CASSQVYLRGSAEAFF
J gene: TRBJ1-1
D gene: NA
clone size: NA
V gene: TRBV4-1

CDR3 DNA: TGTGCCAGCATTTTGATCAGGGCCAACTCCTACAATGAGCAGTTCTTC
CDR3 protein: CASILIRANSYNEQFF
J gene: TRBJ2-1
D gene: NA
clone size: NA
V gene: TRBV2

CDR3 DNA: TGTGCCAGCAGTTTAAGTACTAGCCAAGAGACCCAGTACTTC
CDR3 protein: CASSLSTSQETQYF
J gene: TRBJ2-5
D gene: NA
clone size: once
V gene: TRBV28

CDR3 DNA: TGTGCCAGCAGCCCCGGGACTACACACTACGAGCAGTACTTC
CDR3 protein: CASSPGTTHYEQYF
J gene: TRBJ2-7
D gene: TRBD2
clone size: NA
V gene: TRBV6-1

CDR3 DNA: TGTGCCAGCAGAGACAGGGGAGATTCACCCCTCCACTTT
CDR3 protein: CASRDRGDSPLHF
J gene: TRBJ1-6
D gene: TRBD1
clone size: NA
V gene: TRBV28

CDR3 DNA: TGTGCCAGCAGTTACTTCGGTAATGAGCAGTTCTTC
CDR3 protein: CASSYFGNEQFF
J gene: TRBJ2-1
D gene: NA
clone size: NA
V gene: TRBV6-2/TRBV6-3

CDR3 DNA: TGTGCCAGCAGTACCGCAGGGTACGAGCAGTACTTC
CDR3 protein: CASSTAGYEQYF
J gene: TRBJ2-7
D gene: NA
clone size: NA
V gene: TRBV28

CDR3 DNA: TGTGCCAGTAGTCGGACAGGGGGCGAATCCCAGCATTTT
CDR3 protein: CASSRTGGESQHF
J gene: TRBJ1-5
D gene: TRBD1
clone size: once
V gene: TRBV19

CDR3 DNA: TGTGCCAGCAGCCGCCCACCTAGCGGTACGTACAATGAGCAGTTCTTC
CDR3 protein: CASSRPPSGTYNEQFF
J gene: TRBJ2-1
D gene: TRBD2
clone size: once
V gene: TRBV5-4

CDR3 DNA: TGTGCCAGCAGCCAAGGAGACACCATATATTTT
CDR3 protein: CASSQGDTIYF
J gene: TRBJ1-3
D gene: NA
clone size: NA
V gene: TRBV3-1/TRBV3-2

CDR3 DNA: TGTGCCAGCAGCTTACGGGGAAGCTCCTACAATGAGCAGTTCTTC
CDR3 protein: CASSLRGSSYNEQFF
J gene: TRBJ2-1
D gene: NA
clone size: NA
V gene: TRBV5-5

CDR3 DNA: TGTGCCAGCAGCTTAGGAGGGTTCAACACTGAAGCTTTCTTT
CDR3 protein: CASSLGGFNTEAFF
J gene: TRBJ1-1
D gene: NA
clone size: NA
V gene: TRBV7-2

CDR3 DNA: TGTGCCAGCAGCCACGCCCCGGGCCCACCGGGACTAGCGGGGGGAGTCACAGATACGCAGTATTTT
CDR3 protein: CASSHAPGPPGLAGGVTDTQYF
J gene: TRBJ2-3
D gene: TRBD2
clone size: NA
V gene: TRBV3-1/TRBV3-2

CDR3 DNA: TGTGCCTGGACACCCTACTCGACAGATAATTCACCCCTCCACTTT
CDR3 protein: CAWTPYSTDNSPLHF
J gene: TRBJ1-6
D gene: NA
clone size: NA
V gene: TRBV30

CDR3 DNA: TGTGCCAGCAGCGCGGGCCGACCCACTGAAGCTTTCTTT
CDR3 protein: CASSAGRPTEAFF
J gene: TRBJ1-1
D gene: NA
clone size: NA
V gene: TRBV11-2

CDR3 DNA: TGTGCCAGCAGTCTACCGGACAGGGTGAACAGTGAAGCTTTCTTT
CDR3 protein: CASSLPDRVNSEAFF
J gene: TRBJ1-1
D gene: TRBD1
clone size: once
V gene: TRBV3-1/TRBV3-2

CDR3 DNA: TGTGCCTGGAGTCAGGGGGCGACTGAAGCTTTCTTT
CDR3 protein: CAWSQGATEAFF
J gene: TRBJ1-1
D gene: TRBD1
clone size: NA
V gene: TRBV30

CDR3 DNA: TGTGCCAGTAGGACCCGTTCCAGGGGCGAACAGCCCCAGCATTTT
CDR3 protein: CASRTRSRGEQPQHF
J gene: TRBJ1-5
D gene: NA
clone size: NA
V gene: TRBV19

CDR3 DNA: TGTGCCAGTAGCGGCTCGGTCGCAGGGGGCTCCGAGAATCAGCCCCAGCATTTT
CDR3 protein: CASSGSVAGGSENQPQHF
J gene: TRBJ1-5
D gene: TRBD1
clone size: once
V gene: TRBV19

CDR3 DNA: TGTGCCAGCAGTGGGGCAGTAAACACTGAAGCTTTCTTT
CDR3 protein: CASSGAVNTEAFF
J gene: TRBJ1-1
D gene: NA
clone size: NA
V gene: TRBV2

CDR3 DNA: TGTGCCAGCAGCCAGAATAGGGGTTATGGCTACACCTTC
CDR3 protein: CASSQNRGYGYTF
J gene: TRBJ1-2
D gene: NA
clone size: NA
V gene: TRBV6-5

CDR3 DNA: TGTGCCAGCAGCCCCGATTCACAGGGGAGTAGAAACACCATATATTTT
CDR3 protein: CASSPDSQGSRNTIYF
J gene: TRBJ1-3
D gene: TRBD1
clone size: NA
V gene: TRBV11-2

CDR3 DNA: TGTGCCAGCAGATCCGGGACAGGGGATGAAAAACTGTTTTTT
CDR3 protein: CASRSGTGDEKLFF
J gene: TRBJ1-4
D gene: TRBD1
clone size: NA
V gene: TRBV6-5

CDR3 DNA: TGTGCCAGCAGCGCCAGCGGGGGGGGAAGAAATGAGCAGTTCTTC
CDR3 protein: CASSASGGGRNEQFF
J gene: TRBJ2-1
D gene: TRBD2
clone size: NA
V gene: TRBV9

CDR3 DNA: TGTGCCAGCAGCTTAGTGGCAGGGAACACTGAAGCTTTCTTT
CDR3 protein: CASSLVAGNTEAFF
J gene: TRBJ1-1
D gene: NA
clone size: NA
V gene: TRBV7-9

CDR3 DNA: TGTGCCAGCAGGGACAGGGAAGAGACCCAGTACTTC
CDR3 protein: CASRDREETQYF
J gene: TRBJ2-5
D gene: TRBD1
clone size: NA
V gene: TRBV27

CDR3 DNA: TGTGCCACCAGTGATAAGGGGCGAACGAACACCGGGGAGCTGTTTTTT
CDR3 protein: CATSDKGRTNTGELFF
J gene: TRBJ2-2
D gene: NA
clone size: NA
V gene: TRBV24-1

CDR3 DNA: TGTGCCAGCAGCTTGGCCTCTAGAAGGACAGAGGTGGCCGGGGAGCTGTTTTTT
CDR3 protein: CASSLASRRTEVAGELFF
J gene: TRBJ2-2
D gene: NA
clone size: NA
V gene: TRBV5-5

CDR3 DNA: TGTGCCAGCAGTTCAGGGGGGAAACTTGTCTACACCTTC
CDR3 protein: CASSSGGKLVYTF
J gene: TRBJ1-2
D gene: TRBD1
clone size: NA
V gene: TRBV6-6

CDR3 DNA: TGTGCCAGCTCTTCGCCGGGACTAGCCCACGAGCAGTACTTC
CDR3 protein: CASSSPGLAHEQYF
J gene: TRBJ2-7
D gene: TRBD2
clone size: NA
V gene: TRBV18

CDR3 DNA: TGTGCCAGTAGCGACAGCCAAGAGACCCAGTACTTC
CDR3 protein: CASSDSQETQYF
J gene: TRBJ2-5
D gene: NA
clone size: NA
V gene: TRBV19

CDR3 DNA: TGTGCCAGCAGGCCACAGGGCATCTATGGCTACACCTTC
CDR3 protein: CASRPQGIYGYTF
J gene: TRBJ1-2
D gene: NA
clone size: once
V gene: TRBV28

CDR3 DNA: TGTGCCAGCGGGCAAAAATCGGGAAATGAAAAACTGTTTTTT
CDR3 protein: CASGQKSGNEKLFF
J gene: TRBJ1-4
D gene: NA
clone size: NA
V gene: TRBV5-4

CDR3 DNA: TGTGCCAGCAGCTTGGGGACTTGGGCTTCACCCCTCCACTTT
CDR3 protein: CASSLGTWASPLHF
J gene: TRBJ1-6
D gene: NA
clone size: NA
V gene: TRBV5-4

CDR3 DNA: TGTGCCAGCAGGCCCGGGACAGGAGGCGGCTACACCTTC
CDR3 protein: CASRPGTGGGYTF
J gene: TRBJ1-2
D gene: TRBD1
clone size: NA
V gene: TRBV12-3/TRBV12-4

CDR3 DNA: TGCGCCAGCAGGGCCGGGACAGCGAACACTGAAGCTTTCTTT
CDR3 protein: CASRAGTANTEAFF
J gene: TRBJ1-1
D gene: TRBD1
clone size: NA
V gene: TRBV5-1

CDR3 DNA: TGTGCCAGCTCAACCTCCCTCGGGGTTAGGACTGAAGCTTTCTTT
CDR3 protein: CASSTSLGVRTEAFF
J gene: TRBJ1-1
D gene: NA
clone size: NA
V gene: TRBV18

CDR3 DNA: TGTGCCAGCAGCAAACCGGGACTAGCCGTAGATACGCAGTATTTT
CDR3 protein: CASSKPGLAVDTQYF
J gene: TRBJ2-3
D gene: NA
clone size: NA
V gene: TRBV21-1

CDR3 DNA: TGTGCCAGCAGCCCGAGGGGGGGCACTGAAGCTTTCTTT
CDR3 protein: CASSPRGGTEAFF
J gene: TRBJ1-1
D gene: NA
clone size: NA
V gene: TRBV3-1/TRBV3-2

CDR3 DNA: TGTGCCAGCAGTTACCTACGCAATCAGCCCCAGCATTTT
CDR3 protein: CASSYLRNQPQHF
J gene: TRBJ1-5
D gene: NA
clone size: NA
V gene: TRBV6-5